This T cell receptor (beta chain) was profiled in a study of blood T cells in healthy people across ages. Broader study findings: Age advanced and TCR beta diversity per million T cells fell, roughly linearly. Versus aged donors, long-lived donors had higher diversity and more naive CD4+ cells.

Germline V gene lookup returns CDR1 GTSNPN and CDR2 SVGIG (reference sequence). This CDR3 spans 14 amino acids. V was clipped by 7 bases and J by 9 bases, with 25 bases between them. This clonotype was counted only a few times. Its cognate antigen is unknown. A sample-barcoded 5' primer and a J-beta primer mix were used in a second PCR of roughly 7 to 11 cycles. TCRdb redid the calling of the 5' RACE reads with MiXCR, one entry per CDR3 protein. The table lists a few hundred thousand distinct CDR3 sequences, about 28% of them singletons. These records were also assigned to another study, of T cells of mothers and their children.

This clonotype was sampled from a boy between 2 and 15 years old in good health. The gene calls are TRBV30 and TRBJ2-7; D perhaps matches TRBD2 (7 bases). Sequenced input: blood. As DNA, the CDR3 is TGTGCCTCAAACCGTTTGGGGGGGCTCCCCGGGCAGTACTTC. Translating it yields CASNRLGGLPGQYF.